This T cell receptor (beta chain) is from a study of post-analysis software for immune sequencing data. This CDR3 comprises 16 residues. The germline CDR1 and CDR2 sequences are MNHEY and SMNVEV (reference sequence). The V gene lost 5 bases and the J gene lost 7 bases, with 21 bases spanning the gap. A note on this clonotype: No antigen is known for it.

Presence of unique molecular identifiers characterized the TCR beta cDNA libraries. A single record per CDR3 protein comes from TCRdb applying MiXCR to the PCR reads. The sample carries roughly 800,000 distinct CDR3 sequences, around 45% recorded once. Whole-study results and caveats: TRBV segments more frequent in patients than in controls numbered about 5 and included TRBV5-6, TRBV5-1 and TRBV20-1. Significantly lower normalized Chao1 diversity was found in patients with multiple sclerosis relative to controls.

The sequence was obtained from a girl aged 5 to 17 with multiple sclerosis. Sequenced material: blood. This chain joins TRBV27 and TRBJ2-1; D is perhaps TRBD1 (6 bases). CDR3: CASSIYRVGRDNEQFF. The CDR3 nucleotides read TGTGCCAGCAGTATATACAGGGTCGGCAGGGATAATGAGCAGTTCTTC.